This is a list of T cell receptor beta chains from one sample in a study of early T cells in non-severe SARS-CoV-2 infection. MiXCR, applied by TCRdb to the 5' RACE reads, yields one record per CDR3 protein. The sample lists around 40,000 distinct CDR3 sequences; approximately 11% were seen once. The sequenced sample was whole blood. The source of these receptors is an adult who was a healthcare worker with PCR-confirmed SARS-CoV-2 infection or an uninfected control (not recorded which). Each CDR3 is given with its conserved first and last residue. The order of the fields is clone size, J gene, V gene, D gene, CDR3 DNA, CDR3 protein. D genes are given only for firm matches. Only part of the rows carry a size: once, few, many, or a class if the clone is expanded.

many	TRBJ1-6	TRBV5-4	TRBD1	TGTGCCAGCAGCTTAACCACAGGGGTAGATTCACCCCTCCACTTT	CASSLTTGVDSPLHF
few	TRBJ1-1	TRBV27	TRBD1	TGTGCCAGCAGTCCTACTTTTTCTGGACAGGGGGTCCCGAACACTGAAGCTTTCTTT	CASSPTFSGQGVPNTEAFF
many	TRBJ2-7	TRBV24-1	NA	TGTGCCACCAGTGACCCGACAGGCTCCTACGAGCAGTACTTC	CATSDPTGSYEQYF
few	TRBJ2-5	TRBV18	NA	TGTGCCAGCTCATCCCTGGGGGACCTAGAGACCCAGTACTTC	CASSSLGDLETQYF
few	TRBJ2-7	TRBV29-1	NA	TGCAGCGTTGTCAAGAGCTCCTACGAGCAGTACTTC	CSVVKSSYEQYF
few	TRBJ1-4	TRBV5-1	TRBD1	TGCGCCAGCAGCTTGACAGGGGGCGCGGGCACGGCTAATGAAAAACTGTTTTTT	CASSLTGGAGTANEKLFF
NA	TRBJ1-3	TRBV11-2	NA	TGTGCCAGCAGCTTCTTAGGAAACACCATATATTTT	CASSFLGNTIYF
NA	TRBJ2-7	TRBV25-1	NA	TGTGCCAGCAGTGAAGGGGGGACAACTCGATACGAGCAGTACTTC	CASSEGGTTRYEQYF
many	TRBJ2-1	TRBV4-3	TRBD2	TGCGCCAGCAGCCAAGTCTCAAGCGGGGGATACAATGAGCAGTTCTTC	CASSQVSSGGYNEQFF
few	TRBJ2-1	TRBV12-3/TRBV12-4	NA	TGTGCCAGCAGTTTAACAATCGGTGAGCAGTTCTTC	CASSLTIGEQFF
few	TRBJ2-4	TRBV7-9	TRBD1	TGTGCCAGCAGCTTAGAGGTCAGGGGGAAAAACATTCAGTACTTC	CASSLEVRGKNIQYF
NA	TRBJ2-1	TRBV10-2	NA	TGCGCCAGCAGTGGCCAGATATACAATGAGCAGTTCTTC	CASSGQIYNEQFF
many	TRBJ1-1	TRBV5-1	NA	TGCGCCAGCAGCCAGGACAGTTACACTGAAGCTTTCTTT	CASSQDSYTEAFF
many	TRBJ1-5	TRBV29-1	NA	TGCAGCGTTGGAGTTGATCAGCCCCAGCATTTT	CSVGVDQPQHF
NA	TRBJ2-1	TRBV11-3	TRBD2	TGTGCCAGCAGCTTAGACGGGACTACCTACAATGAGCAGTTCTTC	CASSLDGTTYNEQFF
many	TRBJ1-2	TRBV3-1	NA	TGTGCCAGCAGCCAAGATCTAAGGGGGATTAGCTATGGCTACACCTTC	CASSQDLRGISYGYTF